One and the same sample provided the 20 T cell receptor beta chains below, sequenced in a study of blood T cell repertoires in COVID-19. TCRdb's copy holds only in-frame clones and misses some; the assay was immunoSEQ multiplex PCR. The table lists around 170,000 clones, under 85% of them singletons, with approximately 12% in the top ten. The material sequenced was PBMCs or T cells enriched from blood (not recorded which). The receptors were gathered from a man aged 45-65 years who had recovered from COVID-19.

This clone was detected only a few times. The chain employs TRBV10-3 and TRBJ1-5, with 9 bases identical to TRBD1. The germline V gene encodes CDR1 ENHRY and CDR2 SYGVKD. The CDR3 length is 15 residues. V lost 1 base to trimming and J lost 7 bases; unmatched junction nucleotides: 5. The CDR3 loop reads CAISEWDRVWQPQHF. CDR3 sequence (DNA): TGTGCCATCAGTGAGTGGGACAGGGTATGGCAGCCCCAGCATTTT.

The V and J genes are TRBV29-1 and TRBJ1-3; D unresolved. CDR1 is SQVTM, CDR2 ANQGSEA, per germline. The CDR3 is 14 amino acids. Trimming stripped 5 bases from V and 4 bases from J, with 15 bases between. The CDR3 nucleotides are TGCAGCGTTCAAGTTCTAGGTCCAGGAAACACCATATATTTT. It yields the protein CSVQVLGPGNTIYF.

In its sample, this clone was seen once. The chain is built from TRBV5-1 and TRBJ1-3; no definite D call. Between the trimmed V and J ends, which lost 5 bases and 2 bases, there was a span of 11 bases. CDR1 is SGHRS and CDR2 is YFSETQ in the germline V gene. CDR3 length: 14 residues. CDR3 sequence reads: CASRGQQAGNTIYF. The CDR3 DNA reads TGCGCCAGCAGAGGCCAGCAGGCTGGAAACACCATATATTTT.

V is TRBV18 and J is TRBJ2-3; perhaps TRBD1 as D (6 bases). The CDR3 spans 15 residues. Germline V gene sequence: CDR1 KGHSH, CDR2 LQKENI. The germline V and J ends were trimmed by 4 bases and 5 bases, with 16 bases remaining between them. The CDR3 DNA sequence: TGTGCCAGCTCACTAGGACAGTTTGGTCAAGATACGCAGTATTTT. Protein: CASSLGQFGQDTQYF.

This chain connects TRBV18 to TRBJ2-3, with 7 positions matching TRBD1. Germline V gene data show CDR1 as KGHSH and CDR2 as LQKENI. V lost 0 bases, J lost 11 bases, and 14 bases stayed unmatched. CDR3 length equals 16 residues. CDR3 amino acids: CASSPPGQSSKGGQYF. The CDR3 DNA reads TGTGCCAGCTCACCACCGGGACAGAGCTCCAAAGGGGGGCAGTATTTT.

This rearrangement joins TRBV18 to TRBJ2-1, with TRBD2 identical over 12 bases. The CDR3 is 20 amino acids. Trimming removed 0 bases from V and 3 bases from J; junction bases left unmatched: 12. CDR1 and CDR2 (germline): KGHSH, LQKENI. The CDR3 protein is CASSPPATSGGTSGYNEQFF. The CDR3 coding sequence is TGTGCCAGCTCACCACCGGCGACTAGCGGGGGCACTTCCGGCTACAATGAGCAGTTCTTC.

CDR3 amino acids: CASSQSRDSFGDTQYF. In DNA form, the CDR3 reads TGTGCCAGCAGCCAATCCCGGGACAGTTTTGGGGATACGCAGTATTTT. The J gene is TRBJ2-3, the V gene TRBV4-2, with 7 bases identical to TRBD1. CDR1 is LGHNA, CDR2 YNFKEQ, per germline. The CDR3 consists of 16 residues. V trimming: 2 bases; J trimming: 6 bases; junction bases outside the gene matches: 11.

This clone was seen more than once but under ten times. V is TRBV3-1 (or the pseudogene TRBV3-2) and J is TRBJ1-2; D gene unclear. The germline CDR1 and CDR2 sequences are LGHDT and YNNKEL (reference sequence). Trimming removed 7 bases at V and 3 bases at J, with 12 bases between. The CDR3 length is 13 residues. CDR3 nucleotide sequence: TGTGCCAGCAACCGACGCGGGGACTATGGCTACACCTTC. Residues: CASNRRGDYGYTF.

This clone came up a few times. The CDR3 here is CASSWGLPPDTQYF. CDR3 nucleotides: TGTGCCAGCAGCTGGGGACTTCCACCGGATACGCAGTATTTT. This sequence joins TRBV7-2 and TRBJ2-3; possible D gene TRBD2, 6 bases. Germline CDR1 and CDR2: SGHTA and FQGNSA. Trimming took off 4 bases at V and 6 bases at J, with 14 bases between the two ends. The CDR3 runs 14 residues.

The chain couples TRBV4-3 to TRBJ1-1; D unclear. V gave up 0 bases and J gave up 4 bases, with 12 bases separating them. The CDR3 consists of 15 residues. Germline V gene data show CDR1 as LGHNA and CDR2 as YSLEER. The CDR3 nucleotides read TGCGCCAGCAGCCAAGACACGTCGAGGGCCACTGAAGCTTTCTTT. It translates to CASSQDTSRATEAFF.

This sequence joins TRBV3-1 (or the pseudogene TRBV3-2) and TRBJ1-3; unclear D gene. CDR1 and CDR2 (germline): LGHDT, YNNKEL (reference sequence). V lost 1 base and J 3 bases, leaving 10 bases between the germline ends. The length of the CDR3 is 15 residues. CDR3 nucleotides: TGTGCCAGCAGCCAAGGCATACGGGGTGGAAACACCATATATTTT. Encoded protein: CASSQGIRGGNTIYF.

The V and J genes are TRBV2 and TRBJ1-5; possible D gene TRBD1, 6 bases. The CDR3 sequence is 12 residues long. Trimming cost V 7 bases and J 4 bases, with 8 bases left between them. Germline CDR1 SNHLY, CDR2 FYNNEI. In nucleotides, the CDR3 is TGTGCCAGCACCAGGGGTAATCAGCCCCAGCATTTT. This translates into CASTRGNQPQHF.

This sequence joins TRBV6-2 or TRBV6-3 and TRBJ1-4; no clear D. The CDR3 runs 18 residues. V was trimmed by 0 bases and J by 8 bases, leaving 22 bases between them. Germline CDR1 reads MNHEY; CDR2 reads SVGEGT. This CDR3 reads CASSYSKGRGYPSEKLFF. The CDR3 coding sequence is TGTGCCAGCAGTTACTCGAAAGGTAGAGGGTATCCCTCCGAAAAACTGTTTTTT.

This chain uses TRBV24-1 with TRBJ2-1, with 9 bases that match TRBD1. The germline CDR1 and CDR2 sequences are KGHDR and SFDVKD. Trimming took 9 bases from V and 1 from J; bases not matched to a gene: 6. The CDR3 covers 15 residues. The CDR3 spells CATGAGTGSYNEQFF. The CDR3 DNA follows: TGTGCCACCGGGGCCGGGACAGGGTCCTACAATGAGCAGTTCTTC.

The V call is TRBV28, the J call TRBJ1-5; D call uncertain. This CDR3 contains 13 residues. V shed 7 bases and J shed 6 bases, with 13 bases lying between them. Germline CDR1 MDHEN, CDR2 SYDVKM. CDR3 protein: CASIQAPLQPQHF. As DNA, the CDR3 is TGTGCCAGCATCCAGGCCCCTCTTCAGCCCCAGCATTTT.

This CDR3 is CASSLGEGRDTEAFF. The CDR3 DNA reads TGCGCCAGCAGCCTCGGGGAGGGTCGTGACACTGAAGCTTTCTTT. The chain joins TRBV4-1 to TRBJ1-1; D remains unclear. V was pared by 4 bases and J by 3 bases, with 15 bases between. This CDR3 contains 15 residues. Germline V gene sequence: CDR1 MGHRA, CDR2 YSYEKL.

The V call is TRBV19, the J call TRBJ1-5; TRBD1 might be the D (6 bases). CDR3 length: 14 residues. The V and J ends lost 4 bases and 5 bases respectively, with 12 bases between them. Germline V gene sequence: CDR1 LNHDA, CDR2 SQIVND (reference sequence). CDR3: CASSTTGSYQPQHF. The CDR3 DNA follows: TGTGCCAGTAGTACCACAGGGTCTTATCAGCCCCAGCATTTT.

The chain uses TRBV18 and TRBJ2-5; 8 bases are shared with TRBD2. Unmatched junction bases numbered 12, after V lost 0 bases and J lost 6 bases. CDR1 KGHSH and CDR2 LQKENI come from the germline V gene. This CDR3 has 17 residues. CDR3 residues: CASSPPPQRERLQTQYF. CDR3 nucleotides: TGTGCCAGCTCACCACCCCCTCAGCGGGAGAGGTTACAGACCCAGTACTTC.

The chain employs TRBV18 and TRBJ1-2; no reliable D call. The germline CDR1 and CDR2 sequences are KGHSH and LQKENI. V was clipped by 3 bases and J by 8 bases, with 13 bases between them. CDR3 size: 13 residues. CDR3: CASSPDVAEGYTF. Here the CDR3 DNA reads TGTGCCAGCTCACCCGACGTGGCGGAGGGCTACACCTTC.

The chain employs TRBV6-1 and TRBJ2-7, with 10 bases identical to TRBD1. The germline V gene has CDR1 MNHNS and CDR2 SASEGT. The V and J ends lost 2 bases and 7 bases, in that order; junction bases with no gene match: 11. The CDR3 covers 16 residues. CDR3 amino acids: CASSESPRQGAGEQYF. In DNA, the CDR3 is TGTGCCAGCAGTGAAAGCCCTAGACAGGGGGCGGGTGAGCAGTACTTC.